This record covers a single T cell receptor (beta chain). Antigen specificity is unknown. Clones were read by immunoSEQ multiplex PCR, and TCRdb kept only the in-frame ones, dropping some. The table records about 130,000 clones, over 85% of them present only once. Trimming left V 4 bases short and J 5 bases short, with 11 bases between. The germline V gene has CDR1 SGHAT and CDR2 FQNNGV. The CDR3 covers 13 residues. This sample is drawn from a study of T cell responses to AZD1222 COVID-19 vaccine. Study-wide points: None of the repertoires were sampled until the peak T cell response had passed. Close to half of all spike-specific TCRs reportedly target regions of the variants that are unmutated.

The TCR was taken from an adult who received the AZD1222 COVID-19 vaccine. The chain recombines TRBV11-2 with TRBJ1-1; D might be TRBD1 (5 bases). The sample in question was peripheral blood, obtained 28 days after the second AZD1222 dose. The CDR3 DNA reads TGTGCCAGCAGCTACACGACAGAGACTGAAGCTTTCTTT. Amino acid sequence: CASSYTTETEAFF.